A selection of T cell receptor beta chains follows, all from one sample in a study of technical replicates of blood from a handful of donors. Sequencing used immunoSEQ multiplex PCR; TCRdb keeps in-frame clones, though not all of them. The sample contains around 84,000 clones, less than 98% of which appear only once. Sequences were obtained from T cells isolated from PBMCs. These TCRs come from a human donor in good health. CDR3s include the opening cysteine and the closing phenylalanine or tryptophan. The D gene is left open where the match is weak. Not all rows give a size; the values are once, few, many and, for expanded clones, a class.

V	D	size	J	DNA	CDR3
TRBV7-8	-	-	TRBJ2-2	TGTGCCAGCAGCTTAGAGGCAGGGGCGGAGACCGGGGAGCTGTTTTTT	CASSLEAGAETGELFF
TRBV5-5	TRBD1	-	TRBJ2-1	TGTGCCAGCAGCCTCTGGACAGGGGGCAATGAGCAGTTCTTC	CASSLWTGGNEQFF
TRBV30	TRBD1	-	TRBJ1-4	TGTGCCTGGAGTCCCGGACAGGCAACTAATGAAAAACTGTTTTTT	CAWSPGQATNEKLFF
TRBV5-1	-	-	TRBJ2-1	TGCGCCAGCAGCTCGATAGCGAGACCACACAATGAGCAGTTCTTC	CASSSIARPHNEQFF
TRBV4-1	TRBD2	-	TRBJ2-2	TGCGCCAGCAGCCAAGGGCTAGCGGGAGGCCAACCCCTAAACTTAAACACCGGGGAGCTGTTTTTT	CASSQGLAGGQPLNLNTGELFF
TRBV5-1	TRBD1	-	TRBJ2-6	TGCGCCAGCAAAGATTTGGCGGCCGGACAGGGGGCTTCCTCTGGGGCCAACGTCCTGACTTTC	CASKDLAAGQGASSGANVLTF
TRBV7-3	-	-	TRBJ1-6	TGTGCCAGCAGCTTAAGTCGACAGGAGTCCCTCCACTTT	CASSLSRQESLHF
TRBV5-8	TRBD1	-	TRBJ1-4	TGTGCCAGCAGCTTGGTACAGGGGTTTGCAACTAATGAAAAACTGTTTTTT	CASSLVQGFATNEKLFF
TRBV27	-	-	TRBJ2-3	TGTGCCAGCAGTCGGGCGGGACCCACAGATACGCAGTATTTT	CASSRAGPTDTQYF
TRBV6-5	-	-	TRBJ2-5	TGTGCCAGCAGTTACTCTAGAGAGACCCAGTACTTC	CASSYSRETQYF
TRBV6-5	-	-	TRBJ2-1	TGTGCCAGCAAGGGGCAACCCTACAATGAGCAGTTCTTC	CASKGQPYNEQFF
TRBV2	-	-	TRBJ2-1	TGTGCCAGCAGGAGGAGTTGGACAGGGAGGGAGAATGAGCAGTTCTTC	CASRRSWTGRENEQFF
TRBV18	TRBD1	-	TRBJ1-5	TGTGCCAGCTCACCAGAGGGACAGTCCAATCAGCCCCAGCATTTT	CASSPEGQSNQPQHF
TRBV10-3	-	-	TRBJ2-5	TGTGCCATCAGAGAGGGGAGTACGGAGACCCAGTACTTC	CAIREGSTETQYF
TRBV10-3	TRBD2	-	TRBJ2-2	TGTGCCATCAAACGGGACTACCCGAACACCGGGGAGCTGTTTTTT	CAIKRDYPNTGELFF
TRBV4-1	TRBD1	-	TRBJ2-3	TGCGCCAGCAGTCCGGACAGGGAAGATACGCAGTATTTT	CASSPDREDTQYF
TRBV7-9	-	-	TRBJ2-5	TGTGCCAGCAGCGCCTGGGACAACGCCCAAGAGACCCAGTACTTC	CASSAWDNAQETQYF
TRBV6-6	-	-	TRBJ1-5	TGTGCCAGCAGCCCGCGACAGGTGTATCAGCCCCAGCATTTT	CASSPRQVYQPQHF
TRBV10-3	TRBD1	-	TRBJ1-2	TGTGCCATCAATTTGGACAGGGGGTCCTATGGCTACACCTTC	CAINLDRGSYGYTF
TRBV30	-	-	TRBJ2-1	TGTGCCTGGAGTTACAGGGATGAGAATGAGCAGTTCTTC	CAWSYRDENEQFF
TRBV12-5	TRBD1	-	TRBJ2-2	TGTGCGACTGCGGGACAGGGATCCCCCGGGGAGCTGTTTTTT	CATAGQGSPGELFF
TRBV5-1	-	once	TRBJ2-3	TGCGCCAGCAGCTTGGCGGGAAGCACAGATACGCAGTATTTT	CASSLAGSTDTQYF
TRBV6-5	TRBD2	-	TRBJ2-3	TGTGCCAGCAGTTATCCGGGGGGATCGCCAGATACGCAGTATTTT	CASSYPGGSPDTQYF
TRBV4-2	-	once	TRBJ2-1	TGTGCCAGCAGCCAGGAGGATGAGCAGTTCTTC	CASSQEDEQFF
TRBV30	-	-	TRBJ1-5	TGTGCCTGGAGTCCCCTGGGCAGCAATCAGCCCCAGCATTTT	CAWSPLGSNQPQHF
TRBV5-6	-	-	TRBJ1-3	TGTGCCAGCAGCTCACAGACAGGTCGCTCTGGAAACACCATATATTTT	CASSSQTGRSGNTIYF
TRBV30	-	-	TRBJ1-2	TGTGCCTGGAGTGTTACGGTTTGGCAGGGCGGAGGCTACACCTTC	CAWSVTVWQGGGYTF
TRBV2	-	once	TRBJ1-1	TGTGCCAGCCCGGCGGGACTGCACACTGAAGCTTTCTTT	CASPAGLHTEAFF
TRBV7-8	-	-	TRBJ2-7	TGTGCCAGCACCCTAGCGCGTAGGGGGCCCTACGAGCAGTACTTC	CASTLARRGPYEQYF
TRBV5-4	TRBD2	-	TRBJ2-1	TGTGCCAGCAGCTTGGCCGTGGGACTAGAAGACAATGAGCAGTTCTTC	CASSLAVGLEDNEQFF
TRBV21-1	-	-	TRBJ1-1	TGTGCCAGCAGCAAAGGGGGGACAGGGTTGAACACTGAAGCTTTCTTT	CASSKGGTGLNTEAFF
TRBV5-1	-	-	TRBJ2-7	TGCGCCAGCAGCTTGGATCCTGAGGTCTACGAGCAGTACTTC	CASSLDPEVYEQYF
TRBV2	-	-	TRBJ1-1	TGTGCCAGCAGTGATCCCCGACAGAACACTGAAGCTTTCTTT	CASSDPRQNTEAFF